Ten or more counts support the clone carrying this T cell receptor (beta chain). As yet, its antigen is unknown. The CDR3 loop spans 14 amino acids. CDR1 LGHDT and CDR2 YNNKEL come from the germline V gene (reference sequence). V gave up 0 bases and J gave up 4 bases, with 7 bases separating them. This specimen belongs to a study of response to subunit inactivated influenza vaccine. Overall study findings and caveats: Authors proposed each seasonal influenza vaccination draws in few new T cells.

TCRdb itself ran the RT-PCR reads through MiXCR, one entry per CDR3 protein. The repertoire holds over 150,000 distinct CDR3 sequences, with approximately 10% as singletons. The source material was non-naive T cells sorted from PBMCs, sampled about 40 days after vaccination. This sequence was found in a man in his forties or fifties who received an inactivated influenza vaccine. The chain has TRBV3-1 and TRBJ1-3; no clear D. CDR3 residues: CASSQDFGGNTIYF. In DNA, the CDR3 is TGTGCCAGCAGCCAAGACTTTGGAGGAAACACCATATATTTT.